This is a list of T cell receptor beta chains from one sample in a study of blood T cell repertoires in COVID-19. TCRdb's table, derived via immunoSEQ multiplex PCR, lists solely in-frame clones and lacks some. The table records roughly 200,000 clones, 75% to 90% of them present only once. What was sequenced was peripheral blood. The receptor set was obtained from a man between 60 and 70 years old with acute or convalescent COVID-19. Each CDR3 is given with its conserved first and last residue. D genes are given only for firm matches. Size is omitted from some rows. Given values are once, few, many or a class for expanded clones.

v_gene	j_gene	abundance	d_gene	CDR3aa	CDR3nt
TRBV25-1	TRBJ2-3	-	TRBD2	CASSGRVAGNTQYF	TGTGCCAGCAGTGGCAGGGTAGCGGGCAATACGCAGTATTTT
TRBV30	TRBJ1-4	-	-	CAWDRPGEKLFF	TGTGCCTGGGACAGGCCAGGTGAAAAACTGTTTTTT
TRBV24-1	TRBJ2-7	few	-	CATSDLHRNEQYF	TGTGCCACCAGTGATCTGCACAGAAACGAGCAGTACTTC
TRBV5-4	TRBJ1-1	-	TRBD1	CASSPQGGEAFF	TGTGCCAGCAGCCCGCAGGGGGGTGAAGCTTTCTTT
TRBV15	TRBJ2-7	-	TRBD2	CATSRGGSGIYEQYF	TGTGCCACCAGCAGGGGAGGGAGTGGGATTTACGAGCAGTACTTC
TRBV19	TRBJ1-2	-	-	CASSPRAGAAFTYGYTF	TGTGCCAGTAGTCCGCGTGCGGGGGCGGCCTTTACCTATGGCTACACCTTC
TRBV12-3/TRBV12-4	TRBJ2-1	once	TRBD1	CASSLLRGNEQFF	TGTGCCAGCAGTTTACTCAGGGGGAATGAGCAGTTCTTC
TRBV28	TRBJ1-2	-	TRBD1	CASSLGQGEYGYTF	TGTGCCAGTTCCCTGGGACAGGGGGAATATGGCTACACCTTC
TRBV30	TRBJ1-1	-	TRBD1	CAWSAWTGYNTEAFF	TGTGCCTGGAGTGCCTGGACAGGATACAACACTGAAGCTTTCTTT
TRBV7-9	TRBJ1-2	-	-	CASSLGRGATGYTF	TGTGCCAGCAGCTTAGGTCGGGGGGCGACGGGCTACACCTTC
TRBV5-1	TRBJ1-1	-	TRBD1	CASSSGQGAANTEAFF	TGCGCCAGCAGCTCTGGACAGGGGGCCGCGAACACTGAAGCTTTCTTT
TRBV10-2	TRBJ1-2	-	-	CASSEGTLYTF	TGCGCCAGCAGTGAAGGGACACTCTACACCTTC
TRBV2	TRBJ2-2	-	TRBD2	CASSLAGGDTGELFF	TGTGCCAGCAGCCTAGCGGGAGGCGACACCGGGGAGCTGTTTTTT
TRBV5-1	TRBJ1-1	few	TRBD1	CASRELGGANTEAFF	TGCGCCAGCAGAGAACTAGGGGGCGCGAACACTGAAGCTTTCTTT
TRBV4-3	TRBJ2-5	-	-	CASSQDFAGGNLQETQYF	TGCGCCAGCAGCCAAGATTTTGCAGGTGGTAACCTCCAAGAGACCCAGTACTTC
TRBV28	TRBJ2-1	-	TRBD1	CASKRQGVSYNEQFF	TGTGCCAGCAAACGACAGGGAGTCTCCTACAATGAGCAGTTCTTC
TRBV6-5	TRBJ2-7	-	TRBD1	CASRLGSDRVYEQYF	TGTGCCAGCAGGCTCGGGTCCGACAGGGTTTACGAGCAGTACTTC
TRBV27	TRBJ1-2	-	-	CASSRLGEGWYGYTF	TGTGCCAGCAGCCGCCTCGGGGAGGGTTGGTATGGCTACACCTTC
TRBV2	TRBJ2-1	-	-	CASSENLSSYNEQFF	TGTGCCAGCAGTGAAAACCTGAGCTCCTACAATGAGCAGTTCTTC
TRBV6-5	TRBJ2-7	once	-	CATKHTTGSYEQYF	TGTGCCACCAAGCATACAACGGGGAGCTACGAGCAGTACTTC
TRBV7-2	TRBJ1-5	-	TRBD1	CASSLEGQGRQPQHF	TGTGCCAGCAGCTTAGAGGGACAGGGAAGACAGCCCCAGCATTTT
TRBV7-2	TRBJ2-5	-	TRBD2	CASSPRTSGRSVGETQYF	TGTGCCAGCAGCCCCAGGACTAGCGGGAGATCTGTGGGAGAGACCCAGTACTTC
TRBV7-2	TRBJ2-7	-	TRBD1	CASSLVFWGTAYEQYF	TGTGCCAGCAGCTTAGTGTTTTGGGGGACAGCCTACGAGCAGTACTTC
TRBV30	TRBJ2-7	-	TRBD1	CAWSEGGRNEQYF	TGTGCCTGGAGTGAAGGGGGCCGGAACGAGCAGTACTTC
TRBV28	TRBJ1-1	once	-	CASRPGQMNTEAFF	TGTGCCAGCAGACCCGGACAGATGAACACTGAAGCTTTCTTT
TRBV11-3	TRBJ2-5	-	-	CASSLSGEEETQYF	TGTGCCAGCAGCTTATCTGGGGAGGAGGAGACCCAGTACTTC
TRBV5-8	TRBJ1-6	-	-	CASSRDSYSPLHF	TGTGCCAGCAGCAGAGACAGCTATTCACCCCTCCACTTT
TRBV9	TRBJ2-1	-	-	CASSVSGEQFF	TGTGCCAGCAGCGTAAGCGGAGAGCAGTTCTTC
TRBV3-1/TRBV3-2	TRBJ1-1	-	-	CASSPARGQMILNTEAFF	TGTGCCAGCAGTCCTGCCAGAGGACAGATGATTCTGAACACTGAAGCTTTCTTT